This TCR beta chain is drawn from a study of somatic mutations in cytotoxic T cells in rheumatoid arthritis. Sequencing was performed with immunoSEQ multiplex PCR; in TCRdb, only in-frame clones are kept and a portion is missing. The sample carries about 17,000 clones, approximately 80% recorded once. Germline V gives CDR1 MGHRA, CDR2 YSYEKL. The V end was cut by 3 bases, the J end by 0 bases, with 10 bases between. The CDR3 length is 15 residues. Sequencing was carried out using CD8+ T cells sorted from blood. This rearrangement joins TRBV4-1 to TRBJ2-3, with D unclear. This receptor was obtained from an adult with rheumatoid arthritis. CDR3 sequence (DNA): TGCGCCAGCAGCCACGTAGGACCTAGCACAGATACGCAGTATTTT. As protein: CASSHVGPSTDTQYF.